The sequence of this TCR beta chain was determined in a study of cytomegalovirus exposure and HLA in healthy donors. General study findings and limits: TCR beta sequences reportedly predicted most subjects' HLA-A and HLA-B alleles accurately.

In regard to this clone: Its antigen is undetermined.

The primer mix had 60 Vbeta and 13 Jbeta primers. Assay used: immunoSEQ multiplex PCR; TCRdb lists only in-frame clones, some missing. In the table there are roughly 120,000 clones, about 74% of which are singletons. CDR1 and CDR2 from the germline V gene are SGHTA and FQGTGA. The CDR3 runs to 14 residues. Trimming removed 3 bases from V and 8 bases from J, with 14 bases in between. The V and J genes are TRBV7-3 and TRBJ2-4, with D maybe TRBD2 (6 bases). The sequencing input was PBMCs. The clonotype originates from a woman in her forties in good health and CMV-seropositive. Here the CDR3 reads CASSLMGGRDIQYF. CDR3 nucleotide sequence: TGTGCCAGCAGCTTGATGGGGGGTAGGGACATTCAGTACTTC.